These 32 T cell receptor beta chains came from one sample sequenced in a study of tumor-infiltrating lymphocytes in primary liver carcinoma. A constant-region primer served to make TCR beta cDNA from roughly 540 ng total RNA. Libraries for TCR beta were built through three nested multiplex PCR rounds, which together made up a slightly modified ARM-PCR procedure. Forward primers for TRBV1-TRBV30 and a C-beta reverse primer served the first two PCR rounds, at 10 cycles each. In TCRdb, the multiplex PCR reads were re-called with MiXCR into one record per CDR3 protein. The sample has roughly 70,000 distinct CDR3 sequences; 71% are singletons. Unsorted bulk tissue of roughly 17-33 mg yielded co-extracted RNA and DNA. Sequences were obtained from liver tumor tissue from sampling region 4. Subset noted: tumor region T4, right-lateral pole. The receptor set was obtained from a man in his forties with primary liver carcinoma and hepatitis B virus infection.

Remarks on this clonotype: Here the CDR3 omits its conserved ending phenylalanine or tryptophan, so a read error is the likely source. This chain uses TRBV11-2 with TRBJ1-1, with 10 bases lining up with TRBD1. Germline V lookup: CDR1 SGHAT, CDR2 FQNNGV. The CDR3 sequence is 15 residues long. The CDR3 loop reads CASSARTGGPAEAFL. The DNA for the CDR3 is TGCGCCAGCAGTGCCAGGACAGGGGGTCCGGCTGAAGCTTTCTTA.

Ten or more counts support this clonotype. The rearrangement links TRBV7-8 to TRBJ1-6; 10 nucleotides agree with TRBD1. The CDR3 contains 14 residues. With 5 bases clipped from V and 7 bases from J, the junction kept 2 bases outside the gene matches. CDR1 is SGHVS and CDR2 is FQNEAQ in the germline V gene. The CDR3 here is CASSEGQGNSPLHF. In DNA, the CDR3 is TGTGCCAGCAGCGAGGGACAGGGGAATTCACCCCTCCACTTT. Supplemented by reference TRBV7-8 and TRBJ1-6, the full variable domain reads GAGVSQSPRYKVAKRGQDVALRCDPISGHVSLFWYQQALGQGPEFLTYFQNEAQLDKSGLPSDRFFAERPEGSVSTLKIQRTQQEDSAVYLCASSEGQGNSPLHFGNGTRLTVT.

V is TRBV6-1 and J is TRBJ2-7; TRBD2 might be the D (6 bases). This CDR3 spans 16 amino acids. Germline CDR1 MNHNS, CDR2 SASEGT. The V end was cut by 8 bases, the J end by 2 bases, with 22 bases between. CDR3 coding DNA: TGTGCCAGCGGTGCCCTGGGGGGATGGGCCGCCTACGAGCAGTACTTC. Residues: CASGALGGWAAYEQYF.

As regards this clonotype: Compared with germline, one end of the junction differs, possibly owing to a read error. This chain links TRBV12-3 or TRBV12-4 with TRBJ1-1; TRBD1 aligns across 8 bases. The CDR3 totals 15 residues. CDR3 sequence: CASSSYGQGRNETSF. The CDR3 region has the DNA TGTGCCAGCAGTTCCTATGGACAGGGAAGGAATGAAACTTCCTTT.

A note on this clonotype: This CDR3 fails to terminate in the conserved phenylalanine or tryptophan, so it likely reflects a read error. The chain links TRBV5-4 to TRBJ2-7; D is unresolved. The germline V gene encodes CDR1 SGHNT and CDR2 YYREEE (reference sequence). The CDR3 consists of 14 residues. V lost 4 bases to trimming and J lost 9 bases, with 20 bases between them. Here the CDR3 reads CASSPDLSSSVQYS. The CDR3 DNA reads TGTGCCAGCAGCCCCGACCTCTCATCCAGCGTGCAGTACTCC.

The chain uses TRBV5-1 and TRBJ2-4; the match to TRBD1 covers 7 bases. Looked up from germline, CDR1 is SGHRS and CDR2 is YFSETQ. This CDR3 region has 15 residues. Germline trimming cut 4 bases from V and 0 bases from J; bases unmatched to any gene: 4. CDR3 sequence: CASSATGIAKNIQYF. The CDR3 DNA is TGCGCCAGCAGCGCGACAGGGATAGCCAAAAACATTCAGTACTTC.

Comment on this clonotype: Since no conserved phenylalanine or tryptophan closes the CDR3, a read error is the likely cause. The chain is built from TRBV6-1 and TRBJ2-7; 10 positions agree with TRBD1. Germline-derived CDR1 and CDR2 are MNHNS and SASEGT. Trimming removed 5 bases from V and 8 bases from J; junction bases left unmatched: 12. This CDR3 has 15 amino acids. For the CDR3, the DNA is TGTGCCAGCAGTCATACAACGACAGGGGGCATTAAGCAGTACTAC. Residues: CASSHTTTGGIKQYY.

Here the CDR3 reads CASSSLLGAGPYEQYF. The CDR3 DNA is TGTGCCAGCAGCTCCCTTCTCGGGGCTGGGCCCTACGAGCAGTACTTC. The chain combines TRBV7-9 with TRBJ2-7, with D perhaps given as TRBD1 or TRBD2 (5 bases each). Germline-derived CDR1 and CDR2 are SEHNR and FQNEAQ (reference sequence). CDR3 length equals 16 residues. Trimming took 4 bases from V and 2 from J, leaving 18 bases between them.

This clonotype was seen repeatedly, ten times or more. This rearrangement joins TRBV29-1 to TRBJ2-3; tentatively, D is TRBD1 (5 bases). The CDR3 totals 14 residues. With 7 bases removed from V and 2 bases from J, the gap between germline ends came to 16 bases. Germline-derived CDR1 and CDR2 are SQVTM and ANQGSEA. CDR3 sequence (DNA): TGCAGCGCCGCGGCCCAGGGCGTCACAGATACGCAGTATTTT. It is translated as CSAAAQGVTDTQYF.

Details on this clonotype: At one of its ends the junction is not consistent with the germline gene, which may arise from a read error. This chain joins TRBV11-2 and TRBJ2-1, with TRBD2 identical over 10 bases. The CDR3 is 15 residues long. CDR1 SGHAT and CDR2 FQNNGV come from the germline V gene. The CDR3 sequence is CASIPQREGWSERFF. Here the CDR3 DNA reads TGTGCCAGCATCCCCCAGCGGGAGGGATGGAGTGAGCGGTTCTTC. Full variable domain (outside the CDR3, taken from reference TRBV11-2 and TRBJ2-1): EAGVAQSPRYKIIEKRQSVAFWCNPISGHATLYWYQQILGQGPKLLIQFQNNGVVDDSQLPKDRFSAERLKGVDSTLKIQPAKLEDSAVYLCASIPQREGWSERFFGPGTRLTVL.

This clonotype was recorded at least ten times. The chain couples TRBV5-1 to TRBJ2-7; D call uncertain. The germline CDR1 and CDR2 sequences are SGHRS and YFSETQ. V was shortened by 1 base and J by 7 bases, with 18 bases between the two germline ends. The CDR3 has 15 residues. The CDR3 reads CASSLRTLISQEQYF. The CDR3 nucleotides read TGCGCCAGCAGCTTGAGGACGCTAATTAGTCAGGAGCAGTACTTC.

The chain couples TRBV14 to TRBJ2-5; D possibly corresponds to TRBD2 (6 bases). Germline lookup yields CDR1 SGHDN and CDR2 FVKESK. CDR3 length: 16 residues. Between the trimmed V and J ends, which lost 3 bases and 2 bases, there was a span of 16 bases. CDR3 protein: CASSHRSGCTQETQYF. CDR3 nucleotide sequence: TGTGCCAGCAGCCATAGGAGCGGGTGTACGCAAGAGACCCAGTACTTC.

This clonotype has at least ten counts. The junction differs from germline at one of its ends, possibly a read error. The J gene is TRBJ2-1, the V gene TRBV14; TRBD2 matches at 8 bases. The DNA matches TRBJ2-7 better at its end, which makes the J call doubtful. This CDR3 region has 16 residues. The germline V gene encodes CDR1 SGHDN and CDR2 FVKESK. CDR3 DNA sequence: TGTGCTAGCAGTGCCGTAGCGGGATGGGTAAACAATGAGCAGTACTTC. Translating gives CASSAVAGWVNNEQYF.

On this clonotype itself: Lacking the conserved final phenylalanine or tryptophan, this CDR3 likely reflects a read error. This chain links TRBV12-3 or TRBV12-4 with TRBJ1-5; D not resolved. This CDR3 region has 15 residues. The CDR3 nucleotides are TGTGCCAGCAATTTTGGGCAAGGAAGCAATCGGCCCCAGCATTTA. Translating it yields CASNFGQGSNRPQHL.

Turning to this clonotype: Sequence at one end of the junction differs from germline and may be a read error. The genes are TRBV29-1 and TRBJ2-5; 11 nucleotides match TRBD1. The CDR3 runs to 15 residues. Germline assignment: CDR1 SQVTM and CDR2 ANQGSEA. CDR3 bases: TGCAGCGTCGAAGCGGACAGGGGGCGAGTAGAGACCCAGTACTTC. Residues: CSVEADRGRVETQYF.

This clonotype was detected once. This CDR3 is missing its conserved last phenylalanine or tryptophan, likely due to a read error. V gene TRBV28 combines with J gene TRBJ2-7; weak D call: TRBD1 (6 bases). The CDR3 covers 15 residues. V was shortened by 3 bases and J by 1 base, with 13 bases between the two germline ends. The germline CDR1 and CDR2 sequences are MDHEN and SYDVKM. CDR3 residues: CASSLWGHVSYEQYY. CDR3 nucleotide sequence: TGTGCCAGCAGTTTGTGGGGGCATGTTTCCTACGAGCAGTACTAC.

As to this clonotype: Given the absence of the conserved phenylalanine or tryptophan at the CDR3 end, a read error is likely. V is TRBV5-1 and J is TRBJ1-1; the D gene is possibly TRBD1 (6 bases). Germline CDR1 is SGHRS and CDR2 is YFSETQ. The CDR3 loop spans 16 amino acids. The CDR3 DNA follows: TGCGCCAGCAGCTTGATGGGGGGCCTTATGAACACTGAGGCTTTCATT. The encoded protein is CASSLMGGLMNTEAFI.

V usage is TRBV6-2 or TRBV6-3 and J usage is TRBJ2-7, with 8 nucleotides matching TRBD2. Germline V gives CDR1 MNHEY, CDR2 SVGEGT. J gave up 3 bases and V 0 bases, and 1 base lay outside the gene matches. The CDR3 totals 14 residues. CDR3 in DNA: TGTGCCAGCAGTTACTCGACTAGCGTCTACGAGCAGTACTTC. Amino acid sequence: CASSYSTSVYEQYF.

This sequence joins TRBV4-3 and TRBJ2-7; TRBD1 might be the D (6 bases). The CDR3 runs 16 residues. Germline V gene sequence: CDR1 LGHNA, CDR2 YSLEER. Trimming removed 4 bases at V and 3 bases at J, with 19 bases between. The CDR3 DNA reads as TGCGCCAGCAGCCGAGGGGCCGGGATAGGGGGCTACGAGCAGTACTTC. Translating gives CASSRGAGIGGYEQYF.

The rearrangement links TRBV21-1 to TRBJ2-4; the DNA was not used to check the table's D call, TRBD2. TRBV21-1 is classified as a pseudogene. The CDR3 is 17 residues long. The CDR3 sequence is CASSNTVPSGGGDIQYF. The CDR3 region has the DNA TGTGCCAGCAGCAACACGGTTCCTAGCGGGGGAGGAGACATTCAGTACTTC.

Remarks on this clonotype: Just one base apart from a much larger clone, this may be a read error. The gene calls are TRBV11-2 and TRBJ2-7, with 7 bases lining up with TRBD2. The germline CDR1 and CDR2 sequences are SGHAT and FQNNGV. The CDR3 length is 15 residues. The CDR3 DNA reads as TGTGCCAGCTGCTTAGCGGGCGGGAGTCACGACGAGCAGTACTTC. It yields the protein CASCLAGGSHDEQYF.

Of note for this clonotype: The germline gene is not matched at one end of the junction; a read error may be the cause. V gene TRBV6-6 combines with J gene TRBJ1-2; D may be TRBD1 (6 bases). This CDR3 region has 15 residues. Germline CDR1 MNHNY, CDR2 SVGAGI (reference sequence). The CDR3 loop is CASSSDDGTSYGYTF. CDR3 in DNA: TGCGCCAGCAGTTCCGACGACGGGACAAGCTATGGCTACACCTTC.

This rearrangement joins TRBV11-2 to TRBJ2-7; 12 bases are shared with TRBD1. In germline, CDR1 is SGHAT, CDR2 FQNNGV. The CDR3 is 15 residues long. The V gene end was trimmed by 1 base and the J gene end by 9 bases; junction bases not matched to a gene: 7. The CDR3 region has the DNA TGTGCCAGCAGCTTAGCTCCGGGACAGGGGGCGGTGCAGTACTTC. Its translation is CASSLAPGQGAVQYF.

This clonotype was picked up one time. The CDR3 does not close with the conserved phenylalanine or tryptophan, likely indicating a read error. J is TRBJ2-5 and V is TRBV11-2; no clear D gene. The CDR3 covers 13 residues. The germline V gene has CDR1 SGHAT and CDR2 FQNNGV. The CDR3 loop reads CASNLVLEETQYS. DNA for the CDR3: TGTGCCAGCAACTTAGTTCTGGAAGAAACCCAGTACTCC.

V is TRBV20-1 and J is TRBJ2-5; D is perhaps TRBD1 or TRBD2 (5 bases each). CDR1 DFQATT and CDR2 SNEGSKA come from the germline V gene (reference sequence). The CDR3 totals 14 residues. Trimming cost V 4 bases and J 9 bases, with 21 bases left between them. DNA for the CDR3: TGCAGTGCTATCCGGGACGTGGGTTTTAGCGCCCAGTACTTC. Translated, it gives CSAIRDVGFSAQYF.

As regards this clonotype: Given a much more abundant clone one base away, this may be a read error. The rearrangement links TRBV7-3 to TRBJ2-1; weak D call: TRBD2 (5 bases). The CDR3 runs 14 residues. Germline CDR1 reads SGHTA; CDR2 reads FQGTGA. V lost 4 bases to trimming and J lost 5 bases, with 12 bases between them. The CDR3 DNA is TGTGCCAGCAGCTCATCACTAGTGAACAATGAGCAGTTCTTC. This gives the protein CASSSSLVNNEQFF.

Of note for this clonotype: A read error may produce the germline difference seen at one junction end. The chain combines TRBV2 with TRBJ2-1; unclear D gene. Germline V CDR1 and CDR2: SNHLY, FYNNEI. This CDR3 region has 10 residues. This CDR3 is CVSSNYQQFF. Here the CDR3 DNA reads TGTGTCAGCAGTAACTACCAGCAGTTCTTC.

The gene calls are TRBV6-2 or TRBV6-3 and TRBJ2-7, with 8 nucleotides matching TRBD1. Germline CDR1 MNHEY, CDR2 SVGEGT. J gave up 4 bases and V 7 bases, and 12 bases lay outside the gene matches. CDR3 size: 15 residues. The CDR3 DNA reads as TGTGCCAGCACCCGGACAGGGATTAAGGATTACGAGCAGTACTTC. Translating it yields CASTRTGIKDYEQYF.

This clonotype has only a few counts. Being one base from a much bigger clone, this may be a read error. The CDR3 loop reads CTISVTTYTDTQYF. CDR3 DNA: TGTACCATCAGTGTAACGACCTACACAGATACGCAGTATTTT. The chain has TRBV10-3 and TRBJ2-3, with unresolved D. The germline V gene encodes CDR1 ENHRY and CDR2 SYGVKD. The length of the CDR3 is 14 residues.

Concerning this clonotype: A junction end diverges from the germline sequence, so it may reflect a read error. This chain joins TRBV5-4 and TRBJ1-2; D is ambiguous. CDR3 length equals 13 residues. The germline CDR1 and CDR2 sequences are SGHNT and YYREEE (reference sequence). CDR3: CASSRAGNYGYTF. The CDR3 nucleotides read TGCGCCAGCAGTCGAGCCGGGAACTATGGCTACACCTTC.

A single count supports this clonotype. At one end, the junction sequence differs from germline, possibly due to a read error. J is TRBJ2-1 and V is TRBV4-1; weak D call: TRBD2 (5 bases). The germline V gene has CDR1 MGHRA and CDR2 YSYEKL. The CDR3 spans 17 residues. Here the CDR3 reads CACSQGLAESSYNEQFF. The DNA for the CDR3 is TGCGCCTGCAGCCAAGGGCTAGCTGAAAGCTCTTACAATGAACAGTTCTTC.

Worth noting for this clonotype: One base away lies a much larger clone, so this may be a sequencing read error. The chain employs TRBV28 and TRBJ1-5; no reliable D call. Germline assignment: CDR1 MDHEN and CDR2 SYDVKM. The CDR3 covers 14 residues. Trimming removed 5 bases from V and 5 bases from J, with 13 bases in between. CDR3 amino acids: CASSPPQSYQPQHF. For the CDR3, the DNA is TGTGCCAGCAGTCCACCGCAGAGCTATCAGCCCCAGCATTTT.